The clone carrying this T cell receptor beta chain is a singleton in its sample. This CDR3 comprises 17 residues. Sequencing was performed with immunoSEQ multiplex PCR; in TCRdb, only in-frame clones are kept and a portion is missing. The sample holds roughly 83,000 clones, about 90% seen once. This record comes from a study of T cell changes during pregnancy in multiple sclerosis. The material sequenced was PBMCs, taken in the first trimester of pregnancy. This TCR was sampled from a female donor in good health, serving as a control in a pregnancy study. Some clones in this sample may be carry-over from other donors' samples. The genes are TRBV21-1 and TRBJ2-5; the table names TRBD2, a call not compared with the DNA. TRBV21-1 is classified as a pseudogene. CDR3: CASSKAWTSGDQETQYF. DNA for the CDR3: TGTGCCAGCAGCAAAGCTTGGACTAGCGGGGATCAAGAGACCCAGTACTTC.